A single sample is the source of the 24 T cell receptor beta chains below, sequenced in a study of T-cell memory formation after mild COVID-19. MiXCR was run by TCRdb on the 5' RACE reads, yielding one entry per CDR3 protein. The sample lists roughly 110,000 distinct CDR3 sequences, 9.5% to 15% occurring once. Sequenced sample: PBMCs or a T cell subset sorted from them (not recorded which). These receptors were taken from an adult woman who had mild COVID-19 (a few samples of this study predate the infection). Cell type and time point are not known.

The gene calls are TRBV20-1 and TRBJ1-1; tentative D call: TRBD1 (5 bases). Germline CDR1 and CDR2: DFQATT and SNEGSKA (reference sequence). V shed 3 bases and J shed 0 bases, with 14 bases lying between them. The CDR3 has 15 residues. CDR3 nucleotide sequence: TGCAGTGCTAGTCCGCTGACAGCATTGAACACTGAAGCTTTCTTT. Its protein is CSASPLTALNTEAFF.

This clonotype appeared a few times. J is TRBJ1-2 and V is TRBV12-3 or TRBV12-4; D gene ambiguous. The length of the CDR3 is 16 residues. V shed 3 bases and J shed 6 bases, with 20 bases lying between them. For the CDR3, the DNA is TGTGCCAGCAGTTTTTTTTCGCAGCCGGTCCAAGATGGCTACACCTTC. Its protein is CASSFFSQPVQDGYTF.

The genes are TRBV12-3 or TRBV12-4 and TRBJ1-1, with D possibly TRBD1 on 6 matching bases. Trimming removed 5 bases at V and 11 bases at J, with 12 bases between. The CDR3 totals 11 residues. CDR3 DNA sequence: TGTGCCAGCAGTCCCGGGGGGCTGGCTTTCTTT. Protein product: CASSPGGLAFF.

This clonotype has a count of ten or more. V is TRBV6-1 and J is TRBJ2-7, with a possible D match to TRBD1 (8 bases). Trimming cost V 6 bases and J 4 bases, with 19 bases left between them. CDR3 length equals 15 residues. Germline values: CDR1 MNHNS, CDR2 SASEGT. In nucleotides, the CDR3 is TGTGCCAGCAGCCGTCCCAACAGGGGGGGGTACGAGCAGTACTTC. The encoded protein is CASSRPNRGGYEQYF.

This clonotype was seen many times. The gene calls are TRBV4-2 and TRBJ2-7; maybe TRBD1 (5 bases). V was shortened by 0 bases and J by 6 bases, with 6 bases between the two germline ends. The CDR3 totals 12 residues. In germline, CDR1 is LGHNA, CDR2 YNFKEQ. CDR3 region: CASSQETGEQYF. The DNA for the CDR3 is TGTGCCAGCAGCCAAGAAACAGGCGAGCAGTACTTC.

This clonotype was counted once. The CDR3 sequence: CASSTFGEPEQYF. In DNA form, the CDR3 reads TGCGCCAGCAGCACCTTTGGGGAGCCCGAGCAGTACTTC. The rearrangement uses TRBV5-1 and TRBJ2-7, with a weak D call TRBD2 (5 bases). CDR3 length: 13 amino acids. Germline V lookup: CDR1 SGHRS, CDR2 YFSETQ. The V gene lost 4 bases and the J gene lost 6 bases, with 14 bases spanning the gap. Together with reference TRBV5-1 and TRBJ2-7, the CDR3 gives the full variable domain: KAGVTQTPRYLIKTRGQQVTLSCSPISGHRSVSWYQQTPGQGLQFLFEYFSETQRNKGNFPGRFSGRQFSNSRSEMNVSTLELGDSALYLCASSTFGEPEQYFGPGTRLTVT.

The sample holds a few counts of this clonotype. V gene TRBV5-6 combines with J gene TRBJ2-7; 10 positions agree with TRBD1. The germline V gene encodes CDR1 SGHDT and CDR2 YYEEEE. The junction had 3 bases not matched to a gene; V was cut back by 4 bases and J by 2 bases. The length of the CDR3 is 14 residues. This CDR3 is CASSGGTGAYEQYF. The CDR3 DNA follows: TGTGCCAGCAGCGGCGGGACAGGGGCCTACGAGCAGTACTTC.

The chain has TRBV3-1 and TRBJ2-7; TRBD2 matches at 8 bases. The CDR3 spans 14 residues. Trimming took 1 base from V and 2 from J; bases not matched to a gene: 1. Germline lookup yields CDR1 LGHDT and CDR2 YNNKEL (reference sequence). CDR3 sequence: CASSQAGGTYEQYF. The CDR3 DNA sequence: TGTGCCAGCAGCCAAGCGGGGGGGACCTACGAGCAGTACTTC.

This clonotype has a handful of counts. The rearrangement links TRBV25-1 to TRBJ2-1; possibly TRBD2 for D (7 bases). The germline CDR1 and CDR2 sequences are MGHDK and SYGVNS. This CDR3 spans 16 amino acids. The V end was cut by 10 bases, the J end by 0 bases, with 19 bases between. CDR3 sequence: CATSGVRGISYNEQFF. CDR3 bases: TGTGCCACCAGCGGGGTTAGGGGGATCTCCTACAATGAGCAGTTCTTC.

There are a few counts of this clonotype. The V and J genes are TRBV7-9 and TRBJ1-2, with D unclear. Germline CDR1 and CDR2: SEHNR and FQNEAQ (reference sequence). The CDR3 totals 12 residues. V was pared by 8 bases and J by 6 bases, with 13 bases between. CDR3 in amino acids: CASQIGDNGYTF. For the CDR3, the DNA is TGTGCCAGCCAAATCGGAGACAATGGCTACACCTTC.

CDR3 sequence: CAWRPGHYTEAFF. CDR3 bases: TGTGCCTGGAGACCGGGACACTACACTGAAGCTTTCTTT. The chain couples TRBV30 to TRBJ1-1, with a weak D call TRBD1 (6 bases). The CDR3 is 13 residues long. Germline CDR1 and CDR2: GTSNPN and SVGIG (reference sequence). V lost 3 bases to trimming and J lost 3 bases, with 11 bases between them.

The chain uses TRBV4-1 and TRBJ1-1, with D hard to call. The V end was cut by 0 bases, the J end by 10 bases, with 9 bases between. Germline loops: CDR1 MGHRA, CDR2 YSYEKL. The CDR3 totals 12 residues. CDR3 sequence: CASSQDSSLAFF. The CDR3 DNA sequence: TGCGCCAGCAGCCAAGATAGCAGTTTAGCTTTCTTT.

V is TRBV7-2 and J is TRBJ1-5, with D maybe TRBD1 (6 bases). CDR3 length equals 14 residues. The germline V gene has CDR1 SGHTA and CDR2 FQGNSA. Trimming took 3 bases from V and 4 from J, leaving 10 bases between them. CDR3 protein: CASSLRQGNQPQHF. In nucleotides, the CDR3 is TGTGCCAGCAGCTTGAGGCAGGGGAATCAGCCCCAGCATTTT.

A few counts support this clonotype. This sequence joins TRBV19 and TRBJ2-5; D is uncertain. This CDR3 spans 14 amino acids. The V gene's germline CDR1 is LNHDA and CDR2 SQIVND (reference sequence). V shed 5 bases and J shed 5 bases, with 15 bases lying between them. For the CDR3, the DNA is TGTGCCAGTAGTCGGGCGGAACCCTGGGAGACCCAGTACTTC. Amino acids: CASSRAEPWETQYF. Supplemented by reference TRBV19 and TRBJ2-5, the full variable domain reads DGGITQSPKYLFRKEGQNVTLSCEQNLNHDAMYWYRQDPGQGLRLIYYSQIVNDFQKGDIAEGYSVSREKKESFPLTVTSAQKNPTAFYLCASSRAEPWETQYFGPGTRLLVL.

This clonotype was observed a handful of times. The gene calls are TRBV4-1 and TRBJ2-3; 9 bases agree with TRBD2. Germline V gene data show CDR1 as MGHRA and CDR2 as YSYEKL. The ends lost 0 bases at V and 3 bases at J; junction bases unmatched: 7. The CDR3 spans 17 residues. For the CDR3, the DNA is TGCGCCAGCAGCCAAGAGGGGGTAGCGGGAGCAACAGATACGCAGTATTTT. Encoded protein: CASSQEGVAGATDTQYF.

This clonotype turned up a few times. The chain links TRBV19 to TRBJ1-2; unclear D gene. The V gene lost 1 base and the J gene lost 5 bases, with 14 bases spanning the gap. The germline gives CDR1 LNHDA, CDR2 SQIVND (reference sequence). CDR3 length equals 15 residues. The CDR3 nucleotides read TGTGCCAGTAGTATAGCCCCCGTGGATCTTTATGGCTACACCTTC. It codes for CASSIAPVDLYGYTF.

The rearrangement uses TRBV20-1 and TRBJ1-1, with no clear D. Trimming removed 3 bases at V and 3 bases at J, with 8 bases between. The CDR3 covers 12 residues. Germline lookup yields CDR1 DFQATT and CDR2 SNEGSKA (reference sequence). The CDR3 sequence is CSARPKDTEAFF. The CDR3 DNA is TGCAGTGCTAGGCCAAAGGACACTGAAGCTTTCTTT.

V is TRBV20-1 and J is TRBJ2-1, with 10 positions matching TRBD1. This CDR3 has 11 amino acids. Per the germline V gene, CDR1 is DFQATT and CDR2 is SNEGSKA (reference sequence). The ends lost 6 bases at V and 7 bases at J; junction bases unmatched: 0. DNA for the CDR3: TGCAGTGCGGACAGGGGGAATGAGCAGTTCTTC. This encodes CSADRGNEQFF.

This clonotype was detected only a few times. This chain uses TRBV9 with TRBJ2-7; the D is unclear. Trimming cost V 3 bases and J 0 bases, with 13 bases left between them. Germline CDR1 and CDR2: SGDLS and YYNGEE. The CDR3 runs 15 residues. The CDR3 coding sequence is TGTGCCAGCAGCGGCAGGAATCCGACCTCCTACGAGCAGTACTTC. It codes for CASSGRNPTSYEQYF.

In its sample, this clonotype was seen a few times. The chain recombines TRBV4-1 with TRBJ2-2; 11 bases map to TRBD2. Trimming took 2 bases from V and 7 from J; bases not matched to a gene: 3. Germline values: CDR1 MGHRA, CDR2 YSYEKL. The CDR3 runs to 15 residues. The CDR3 DNA reads as TGCGCCAGCAGCCAACCCGGGACTAGCGGCGGGGAGCTGTTTTTT. Its translation: CASSQPGTSGGELFF.

This clonotype was seen repeatedly, ten times or more. V and J are TRBV5-1 and TRBJ2-1; TRBD2 matches at 11 bases. The CDR3 sequence is 15 residues long. After removal of 5 bases from V and 9 bases from J, the junction contained 10 bases not matched to a gene. Germline V gene lookup returns CDR1 SGHRS and CDR2 YFSETQ. CDR3 residues: CASSSSLAGGSEQFF. CDR3 nucleotide sequence: TGCGCCAGCAGTTCAAGCTTAGCGGGAGGGAGTGAGCAGTTCTTC.

This clonotype occurred a few times. The chain couples TRBV3-1 to TRBJ2-1, with D perhaps matching TRBD2 (6 bases). The germline V gene encodes CDR1 LGHDT and CDR2 YNNKEL (reference sequence). This CDR3 has 16 residues. Trimming removed 0 bases from V and 4 bases from J, with 13 bases in between. This CDR3 reads CASSQDPRLGYNEQFF. The CDR3 nucleotides are TGTGCCAGCAGCCAAGATCCGCGACTAGGATACAATGAGCAGTTCTTC.

This clonotype was observed a handful of times. The chain couples TRBV28 to TRBJ1-2; D is undetermined. Germline V gives CDR1 MDHEN, CDR2 SYDVKM. V dropped 1 base and J dropped 8 bases, with 11 bases sitting between them. The CDR3 consists of 13 residues. CDR3 region: CASSLSFGEGYTF. The CDR3 DNA reads TGTGCCAGCAGTTTATCTTTTGGGGAAGGCTACACCTTC.

The CDR3 here is CASSPREVVPFSEEETQYF. Written as DNA, the CDR3 is TGTGCCAGCAGTCCCCGAGAAGTAGTGCCCTTTAGCGAAGAAGAGACCCAGTACTTC. V usage is TRBV12-3 or TRBV12-4 and J usage is TRBJ2-5; weak D call: TRBD2 (5 bases). V gave up 5 bases and J gave up 3 bases, with 28 bases separating them. The CDR3 is 19 amino acids.